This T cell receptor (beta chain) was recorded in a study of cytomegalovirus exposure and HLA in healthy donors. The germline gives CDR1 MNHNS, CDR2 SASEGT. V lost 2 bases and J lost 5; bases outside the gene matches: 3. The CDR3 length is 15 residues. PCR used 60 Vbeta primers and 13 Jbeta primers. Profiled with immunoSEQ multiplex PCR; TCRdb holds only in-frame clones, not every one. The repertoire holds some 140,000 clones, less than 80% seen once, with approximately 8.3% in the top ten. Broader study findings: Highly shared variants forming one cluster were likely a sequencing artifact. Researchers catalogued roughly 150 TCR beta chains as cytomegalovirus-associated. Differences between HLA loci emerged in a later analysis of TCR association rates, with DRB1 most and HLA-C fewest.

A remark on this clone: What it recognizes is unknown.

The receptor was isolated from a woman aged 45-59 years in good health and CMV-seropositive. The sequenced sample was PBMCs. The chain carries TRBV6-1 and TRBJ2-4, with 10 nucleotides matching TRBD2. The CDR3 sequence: CASSESLAGENIQYF. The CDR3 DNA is TGTGCCAGCAGTGAAAGTCTAGCGGGGGAAAACATTCAGTACTTC.